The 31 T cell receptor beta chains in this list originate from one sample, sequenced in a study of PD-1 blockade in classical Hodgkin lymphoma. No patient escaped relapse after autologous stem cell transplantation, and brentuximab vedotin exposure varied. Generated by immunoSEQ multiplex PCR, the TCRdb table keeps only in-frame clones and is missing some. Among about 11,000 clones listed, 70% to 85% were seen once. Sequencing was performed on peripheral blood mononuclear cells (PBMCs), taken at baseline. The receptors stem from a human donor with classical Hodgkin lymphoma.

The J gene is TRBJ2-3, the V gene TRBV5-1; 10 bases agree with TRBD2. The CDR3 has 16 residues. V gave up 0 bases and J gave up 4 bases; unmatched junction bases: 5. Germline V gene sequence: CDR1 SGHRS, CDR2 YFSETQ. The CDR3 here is CASSLEAGGPADTQYF. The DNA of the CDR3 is TGCGCCAGCAGCTTGGAAGCGGGGGGGCCAGCAGATACGCAGTATTTT.

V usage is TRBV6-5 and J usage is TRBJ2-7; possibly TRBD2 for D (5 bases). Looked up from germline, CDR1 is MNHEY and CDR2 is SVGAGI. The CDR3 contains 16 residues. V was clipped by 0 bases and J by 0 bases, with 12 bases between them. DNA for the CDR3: TGTGCCAGCAGTTACTCGAGGGCGCAGTTCTCCTACGAGCAGTACTTC. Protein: CASSYSRAQFSYEQYF.

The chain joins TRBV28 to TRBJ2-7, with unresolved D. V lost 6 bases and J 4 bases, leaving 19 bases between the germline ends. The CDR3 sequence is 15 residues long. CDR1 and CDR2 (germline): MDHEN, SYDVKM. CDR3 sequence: CASRSGPQFWYEQYF. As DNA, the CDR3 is TGTGCCAGCAGGTCCGGGCCCCAGTTTTGGTACGAGCAGTACTTC.

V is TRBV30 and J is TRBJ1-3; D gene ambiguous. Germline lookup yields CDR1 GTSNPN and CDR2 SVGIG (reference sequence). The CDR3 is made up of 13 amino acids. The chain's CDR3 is CASTKTSGNTIYF. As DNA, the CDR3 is TGTGCATCGACCAAGACCTCTGGAAACACCATATATTTT.

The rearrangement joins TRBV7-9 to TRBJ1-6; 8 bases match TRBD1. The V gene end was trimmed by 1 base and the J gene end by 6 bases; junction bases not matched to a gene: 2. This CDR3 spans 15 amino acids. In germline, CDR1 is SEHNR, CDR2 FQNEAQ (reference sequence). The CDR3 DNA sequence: TGTGCCAGCAGCTTAGTCGACAGGGGTAATTCACCCCTCCACTTT. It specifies CASSLVDRGNSPLHF.

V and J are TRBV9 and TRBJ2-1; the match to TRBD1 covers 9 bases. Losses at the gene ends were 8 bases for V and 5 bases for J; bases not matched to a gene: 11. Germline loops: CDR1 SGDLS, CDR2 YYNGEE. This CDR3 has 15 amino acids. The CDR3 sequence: CASGRGQGSNNEQFF. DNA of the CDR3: TGTGCCAGTGGAAGGGGACAGGGATCAAACAATGAGCAGTTCTTC.

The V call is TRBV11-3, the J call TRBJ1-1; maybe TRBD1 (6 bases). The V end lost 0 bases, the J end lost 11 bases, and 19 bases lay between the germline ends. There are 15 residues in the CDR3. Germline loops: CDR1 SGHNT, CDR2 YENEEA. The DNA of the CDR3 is TGTGCCAGCAGCTTAGAGGGTGCTGGACTGGGGGCGGCTTTCTTT. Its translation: CASSLEGAGLGAAFF.

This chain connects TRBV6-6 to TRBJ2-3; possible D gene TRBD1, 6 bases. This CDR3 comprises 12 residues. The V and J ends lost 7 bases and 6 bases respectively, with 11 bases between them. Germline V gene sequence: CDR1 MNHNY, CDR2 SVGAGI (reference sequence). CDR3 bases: TGTGCCAGCATTACAGGGTCCGATACGCAGTATTTT. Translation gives CASITGSDTQYF.

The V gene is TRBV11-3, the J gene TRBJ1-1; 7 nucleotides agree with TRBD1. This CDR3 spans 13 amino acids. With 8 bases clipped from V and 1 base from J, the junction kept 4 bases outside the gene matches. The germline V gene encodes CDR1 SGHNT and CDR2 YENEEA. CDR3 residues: CASATGTNTEAFF. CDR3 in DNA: TGTGCCAGCGCGACAGGGACGAACACTGAAGCTTTCTTT.

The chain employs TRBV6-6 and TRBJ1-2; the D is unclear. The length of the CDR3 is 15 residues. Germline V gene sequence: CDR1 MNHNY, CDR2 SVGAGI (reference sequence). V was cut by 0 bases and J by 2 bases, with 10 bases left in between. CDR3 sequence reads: CASSYSSQDNYGYTF. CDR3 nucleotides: TGTGCCAGCAGTTACTCCTCCCAGGACAACTATGGCTACACCTTC.

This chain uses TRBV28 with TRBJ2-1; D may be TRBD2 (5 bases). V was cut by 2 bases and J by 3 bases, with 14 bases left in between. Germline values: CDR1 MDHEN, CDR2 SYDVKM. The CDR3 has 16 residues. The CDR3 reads CASSLKLLRDYNEQFF. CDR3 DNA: TGTGCCAGCAGTTTAAAACTTCTACGGGACTACAATGAGCAGTTCTTC. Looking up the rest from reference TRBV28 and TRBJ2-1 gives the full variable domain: DVKVTQSSRYLVKRTGEKVFLECVQDMDHENMFWYRQDPGLGLRLIYFSYDVKMKEKGDIPEGYSVSREKKERFSLILESASTNQTSMYLCASSLKLLRDYNEQFFGPGTRLTVL.

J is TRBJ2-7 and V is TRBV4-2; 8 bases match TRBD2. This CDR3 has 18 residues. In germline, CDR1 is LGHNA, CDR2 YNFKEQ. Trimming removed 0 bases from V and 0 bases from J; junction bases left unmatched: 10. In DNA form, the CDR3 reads TGTGCCAGCAGCCAAGATTTTCAGGGCGGGGGGTCCTCCTACGAGCAGTACTTC. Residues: CASSQDFQGGGSSYEQYF.

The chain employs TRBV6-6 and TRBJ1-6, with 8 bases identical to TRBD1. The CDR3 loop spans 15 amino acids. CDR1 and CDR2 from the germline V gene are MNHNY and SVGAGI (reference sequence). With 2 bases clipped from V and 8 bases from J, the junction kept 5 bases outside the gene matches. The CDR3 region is CASSYTTGEDSPLHF. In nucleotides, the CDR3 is TGTGCCAGCAGTTACACGACAGGGGAGGATTCACCCCTCCACTTT.

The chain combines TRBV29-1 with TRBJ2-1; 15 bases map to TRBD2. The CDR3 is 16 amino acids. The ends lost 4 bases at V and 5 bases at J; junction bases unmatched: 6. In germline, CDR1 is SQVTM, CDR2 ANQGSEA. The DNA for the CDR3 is TGCAGCGTTGTGGGGTGGACTAGCGGGAGGGACAATGAGCAGTTCTTC. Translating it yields CSVVGWTSGRDNEQFF.

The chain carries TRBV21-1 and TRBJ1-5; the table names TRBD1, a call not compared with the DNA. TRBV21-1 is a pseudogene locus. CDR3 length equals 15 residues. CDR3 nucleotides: TGTGCCAGCAGTGGTGGACAGGGTTGGGAACAGCCCCAGCATTTT. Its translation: CASSGGQGWEQPQHF.

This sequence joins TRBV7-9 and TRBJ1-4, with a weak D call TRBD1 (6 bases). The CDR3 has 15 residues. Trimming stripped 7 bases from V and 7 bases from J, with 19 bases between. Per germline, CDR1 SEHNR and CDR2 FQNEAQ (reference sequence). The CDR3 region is CASTQVGGAFEKLFF. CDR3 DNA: TGTGCCAGCACCCAAGTGGGGGGCGCTTTTGAAAAACTGTTTTTT.

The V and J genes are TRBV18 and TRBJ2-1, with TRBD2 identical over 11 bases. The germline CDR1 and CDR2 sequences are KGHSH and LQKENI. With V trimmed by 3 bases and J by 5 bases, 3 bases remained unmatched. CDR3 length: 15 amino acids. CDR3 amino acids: CASSPLAGGDNEQFF. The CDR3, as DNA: TGTGCCAGCTCACCCTTAGCGGGAGGGGACAATGAGCAGTTCTTC.

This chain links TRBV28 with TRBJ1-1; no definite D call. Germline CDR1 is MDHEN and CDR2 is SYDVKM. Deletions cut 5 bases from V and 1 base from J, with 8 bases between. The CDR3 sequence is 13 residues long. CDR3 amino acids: CASSLDPNTEAFF. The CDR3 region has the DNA TGTGCCAGCAGTCTGGACCCGAACACTGAAGCTTTCTTT.

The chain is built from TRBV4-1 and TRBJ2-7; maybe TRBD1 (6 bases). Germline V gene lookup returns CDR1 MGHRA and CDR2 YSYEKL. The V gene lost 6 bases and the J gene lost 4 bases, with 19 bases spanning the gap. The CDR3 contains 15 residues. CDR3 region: CASSLAGQQSYEQYF. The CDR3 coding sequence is TGCGCCAGCAGTCTGGCAGGACAGCAGTCTTACGAGCAGTACTTC.

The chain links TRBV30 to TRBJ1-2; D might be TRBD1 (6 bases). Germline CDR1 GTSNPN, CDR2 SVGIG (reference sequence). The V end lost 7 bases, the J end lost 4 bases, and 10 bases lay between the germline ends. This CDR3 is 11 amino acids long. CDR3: CALGGGYGYTF. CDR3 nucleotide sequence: TGTGCCTTAGGGGGAGGCTATGGCTACACCTTC.

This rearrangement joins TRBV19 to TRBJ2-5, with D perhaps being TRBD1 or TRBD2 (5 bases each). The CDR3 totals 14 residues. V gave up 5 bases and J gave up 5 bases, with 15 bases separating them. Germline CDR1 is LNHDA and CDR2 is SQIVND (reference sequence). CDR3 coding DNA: TGTGCCAGTAGTCCCGGGACGGAGACGGAGACCCAGTACTTC. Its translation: CASSPGTETETQYF.

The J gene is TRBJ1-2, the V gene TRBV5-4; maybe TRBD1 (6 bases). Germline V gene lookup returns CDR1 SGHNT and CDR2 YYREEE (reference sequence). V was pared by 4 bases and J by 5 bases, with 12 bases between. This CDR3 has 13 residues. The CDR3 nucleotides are TGTGCCAGCAGCACAGGGTTAGGGTATGGCTACACCTTC. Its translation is CASSTGLGYGYTF.

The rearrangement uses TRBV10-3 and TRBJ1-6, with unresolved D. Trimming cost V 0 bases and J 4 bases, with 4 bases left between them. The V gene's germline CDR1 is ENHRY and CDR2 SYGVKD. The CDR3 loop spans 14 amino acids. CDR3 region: CAISESQYNSPLHF. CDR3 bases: TGTGCCATCAGTGAGTCTCAGTATAATTCACCCCTCCACTTT.

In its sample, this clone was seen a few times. The CDR3 DNA reads as TGTGCCAGTTCCTATTCTGCCGGGACAGGGGAAGCTTTCTTT. Protein product: CASSYSAGTGEAFF. The rearrangement links TRBV19 to TRBJ1-1; 9 bases align to TRBD1. CDR3 length: 14 residues. The V gene end was trimmed by 8 bases and the J gene end by 8 bases; junction bases not matched to a gene: 12. Germline V gives CDR1 LNHDA, CDR2 SQIVND (reference sequence).

The CDR3: CASRRGGPYEQYF. The CDR3 nucleotides read TGTGCCAGCAGGAGAGGGGGCCCCTACGAGCAGTACTTC. The J gene is TRBJ2-7, the V gene TRBV6-5; the match to TRBD1 covers 7 bases. Germline CDR1 is MNHEY and CDR2 is SVGAGI. The J segment lost 2 bases and the V segment lost 6 bases, leaving 4 bases of the junction unmatched. The CDR3 spans 13 residues.

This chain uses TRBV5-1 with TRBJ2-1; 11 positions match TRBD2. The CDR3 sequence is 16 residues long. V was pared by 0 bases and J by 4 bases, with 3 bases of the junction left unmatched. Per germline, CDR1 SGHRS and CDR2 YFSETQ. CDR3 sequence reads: CASSLASGGPYNEQFF. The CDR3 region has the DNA TGCGCCAGCAGCTTGGCTAGCGGGGGGCCTTACAATGAGCAGTTCTTC.

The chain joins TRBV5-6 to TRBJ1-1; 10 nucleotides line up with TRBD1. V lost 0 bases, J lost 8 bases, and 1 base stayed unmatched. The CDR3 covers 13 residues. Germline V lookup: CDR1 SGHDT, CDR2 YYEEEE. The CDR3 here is CASSLGGQGEAFF. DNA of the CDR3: TGTGCCAGCAGCTTGGGGGGACAGGGGGAAGCTTTCTTT.

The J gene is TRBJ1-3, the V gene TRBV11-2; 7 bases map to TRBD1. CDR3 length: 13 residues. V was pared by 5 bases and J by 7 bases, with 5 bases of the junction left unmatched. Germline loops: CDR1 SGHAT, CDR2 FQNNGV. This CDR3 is CASSLATGNTIYF. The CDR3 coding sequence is TGTGCCAGCAGCCTAGCGACAGGGAACACCATATATTTT.

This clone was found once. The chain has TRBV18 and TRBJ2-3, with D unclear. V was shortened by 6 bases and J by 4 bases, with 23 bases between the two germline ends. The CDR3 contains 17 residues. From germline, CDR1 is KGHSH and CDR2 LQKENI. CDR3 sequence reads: CASSGTQTHLPPDTQYF. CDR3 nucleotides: TGTGCCAGCTCGGGAACGCAGACTCACCTCCCACCAGATACGCAGTATTTT.

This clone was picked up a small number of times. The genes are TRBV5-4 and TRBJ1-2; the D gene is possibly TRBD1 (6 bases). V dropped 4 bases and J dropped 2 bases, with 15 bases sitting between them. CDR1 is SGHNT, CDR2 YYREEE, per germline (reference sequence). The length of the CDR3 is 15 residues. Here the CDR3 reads CASSTGQWENYGYTF. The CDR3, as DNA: TGTGCCAGCAGCACGGGACAATGGGAAAACTATGGCTACACCTTC.

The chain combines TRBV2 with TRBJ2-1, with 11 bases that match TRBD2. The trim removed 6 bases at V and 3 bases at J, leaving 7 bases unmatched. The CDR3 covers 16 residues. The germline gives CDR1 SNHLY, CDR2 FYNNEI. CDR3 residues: CASRLSGRVGYNEQFF. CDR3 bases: TGTGCCAGCAGACTTAGCGGGAGGGTAGGCTACAATGAGCAGTTCTTC.